This T cell receptor beta chain was retrieved from a study of T-cell memory formation after mild COVID-19. Study at large: The TCR clusters were mostly specific to one donor.

MiXCR, run by TCRdb on the 5' RACE reads, gives a single entry per CDR3 protein. The sample holds more than 80,000 distinct CDR3 sequences, more than 15% seen once. Germline loops: CDR1 ENHRY, CDR2 SYGVKD. The CDR3 loop spans 14 amino acids. V lost 9 bases and J 4 bases, leaving 18 bases between the germline ends. A word on this clonotype: The antigen is unknown.

General study findings and limits: Among contracting clones, CD4+ were mainly CM/EM and CD8+ enriched in EMRA.

Sequencing used PBMCs or a T cell subset sorted from them (not recorded which). This receptor was taken from an adult woman who had mild COVID-19 (a few samples of this study predate the infection). Cell type and time point are not known. The rearrangement links TRBV10-3 to TRBJ1-2, with a possible D match to TRBD1 (5 bases). CDR3 coding DNA: TGTGCCATACTACCCTCCGGGACCCCCTATGGCTACACCTTC. This gives the protein CAILPSGTPYGYTF.